This T cell receptor (beta chain) was obtained from a study of blood T cell repertoires in COVID-19 (TCRdb year 2020). Regarding the research as a whole: The collaborator samples originated in the United States, Italy and Spain and spanned the acute and convalescent phases of COVID-19. The samples were drawn from the first 160 participants of the ongoing ImmuneRACE study and from 950 to 1,500 subjects provided by 6 global collaborators. Sample metadata almost always included a de-identified subject ID, COVID-19 status, age in years and sex. The repertoires were released in a freely available public database intended as a resource for research on the immune response to SARS-CoV-2. The material from the prospective study consisted of cDNA or gDNA derived from T cells, B-cell-depleted T cells, or PBMCs. The dataset comprised deeply sampled blood TCRbeta repertoires from subjects exposed to, actively infected with, or recovered from COVID-19. Where available, HLA class I and class II types were taken from metadata supplied by the sample provider and were not determined by assay-based typing.

From the germline V gene, CDR1 is SGDLS and CDR2 is YYNGEE. The cysteine opens and the phenylalanine closes a CDR3 of 15 amino acids. The read is trimmed to its CDR3 DNA, 45 bases read in frame from base 1. V and J are truncated by 0 bases and 2 bases respectively, leaving an intervening sequence of 12 bases. Beyond this particular receptor, the publication reports: How much clinical and demographic metadata was included differed by source and by participant, and the metadata was provided uncurated.

The immunoSEQ Assay, a bias-controlled multiplex PCR, was used to amplify TCRbeta CDR3 regions from genomic DNA. Turning to the authors' computational methods: Nucleated cell counts per sample were estimated from amplification of reference gene primers within the assay. To quantify the absolute abundance of each unique TCRbeta CDR3 rearrangement, sequence reads were collapsed and filtered. For each sample, productive Simpson clonality was calculated by taking the square root of Simpson's diversity index across productive rearrangements. The clones in this table, taken by TCRdb from immuneACCESS, are in-frame only. Not every clone is retained; where verified, under half of the shortfall comes from an unresolved V gene, and the cause of the rest is unknown. The V and J calls and the clone size are those of that table, but D and trimming were determined from the DNA. The sample table records hundreds of thousands of clones; 75% to 90% of these occur just once. Jointly, the top ten make up under 7% of the sample.

Samples from volunteer blood donors who had recovered from COVID-19 were contributed by a second Seattle source. The collaborating institutions used their own protocols to collect whole blood in K2EDTA tubes. For TCRbeta analysis, collaborators shipped samples in one of three forms: frozen whole blood, isolated PBMCs, or DNA extracted from either of those sample types. As to this clone: Its antigen remains undetermined. Qualities for individual bases were not recorded, and no much larger clone is one base off.

Sequenced: peripheral blood. The sequence was collected from a man aged 55 to 70 who had recovered from COVID-19. Recombination joined TRBV9 with TRBJ2-7, and the D gene may be TRBD2, 5 bases matching. Read as DNA, the sequence is TGTGCCAGCAGCGTAGACCCCCTAGCCCCCTACGAGCAGTACTTC. Its translation reads: CASSVDPLAPYEQYF.